Listed here are 15 T cell receptor beta chains from one sample, sequenced in a study of shared clonotypes between healthy human individuals. Sequencing used immunoSEQ multiplex PCR; TCRdb keeps in-frame clones, though not all of them. The top ten hold around 1.8% of the sample, which has around 700,000 clones, less than 80% seen once. Source material: memory CD4+ T cells sorted from blood. Noted subset: CD45RA-negative fraction. These receptors were obtained from a woman between 25 and 40 years old in good health.

The chain joins TRBV5-4 to TRBJ2-7, with D uncertain. V lost 0 bases to trimming and J lost 0 bases, with 10 bases between them. CDR3 length: 15 amino acids. Looked up from germline, CDR1 is SGHNT and CDR2 is YYREEE (reference sequence). The CDR3 sequence: CASSLAPLSSYEQYF. The CDR3 nucleotides read TGTGCCAGCAGCTTGGCCCCCCTGAGCTCCTACGAGCAGTACTTC. Based on the CDR3 plus reference TRBV5-4 and TRBJ2-7, the full variable domain is ETGVTQSPTHLIKTRGQQVTLRCSSQSGHNTVSWYQQALGQGPQFIFQYYREEENGRGNFPPRFSGLQFPNYSSELNVNALELDDSALYLCASSLAPLSSYEQYFGPGTRLTVT.

This clone was recorded a few times. J is TRBJ2-1 and V is TRBV5-1; 8 bases align to TRBD1. The CDR3 consists of 14 residues. V was clipped by 4 bases and J by 8 bases; unmatched bases: 8. Germline-derived CDR1 and CDR2 are SGHRS and YFSETQ. The CDR3 spells CASSTDREVDEQFF. The CDR3 DNA follows: TGCGCCAGCAGCACGGACAGGGAGGTCGATGAGCAGTTCTTC.

This clone came up many times. The J gene is TRBJ1-1, the V gene TRBV2; possible D gene TRBD1, 5 bases. Germline V gives CDR1 SNHLY, CDR2 FYNNEI. The CDR3 is 13 residues long. Trimming left V 6 bases short and J 4 bases short, with 12 bases between. The CDR3: CASRRTGGTEAFF. The CDR3 DNA reads as TGTGCCAGCAGACGGACGGGGGGCACTGAAGCTTTCTTT.

Comments on this clone: It is unclear where the CDR3 begins or ends on the DNA, so no DNA is shown, and the CDR3 is as TCRdb lists it. V and J are TRBV21-1 and TRBJ1-2; no DNA check was done on the table's D call, TRBD1. TRBV21-1 is annotated as a pseudogene. The CDR3 is 15 residues long, ends included. CDR3 loop: CASMPGQGLKYGCTF.

The V and J genes are TRBV4-2 and TRBJ2-3, with 9 bases fitting TRBD2. The germline V gene has CDR1 LGHNA and CDR2 YNFKEQ. The CDR3 consists of 16 residues. V shed 5 bases, J shed 8 bases, and the junction held 14 bases outside the gene matches. As DNA, the CDR3 is TGTGCCAGCAGCTCCTTAGCGGGAGAGGTTTCGGCTACGCAGTATTTT. This codes for CASSSLAGEVSATQYF.

The genes are TRBV20-1 and TRBJ2-7, with no clear D. Between the trimmed V and J ends, which lost 8 bases and 4 bases, there was a span of 9 bases. CDR3 size: 10 residues. Germline V CDR1 and CDR2: DFQATT, SNEGSKA (reference sequence). In nucleotides, the CDR3 is TGCAGTCGTAGGCTTTACGAGCAGTACTTC. It encodes CSRRLYEQYF.

As DNA, the CDR3 is TGTGCCACCAGCCAGGGACAGGTCGAAAATCAGCCCCAGCATTTT. Encoded protein: CATSQGQVENQPQHF. The rearrangement links TRBV15 to TRBJ1-5; 8 bases line up with TRBD1. Per the germline V gene, CDR1 is LNHNV and CDR2 is YYDKDF (reference sequence). After removal of 5 bases from V and 4 bases from J, the junction contained 7 bases not matched to a gene. The length of the CDR3 is 15 residues.

This chain joins TRBV28 and TRBJ2-3, with D maybe TRBD2 (7 bases). Trimming removed 4 bases from V and 6 bases from J, with 17 bases in between. The CDR3 is made up of 15 amino acids. In germline, CDR1 is MDHEN, CDR2 SYDVKM. DNA for the CDR3: TGTGCCAGCAGTTCCGAAGGGGGGGCATGGGATACGCAGTATTTT. Translation gives CASSSEGGAWDTQYF.

A single count supports this clone. The chain carries TRBV4-1 and TRBJ1-2; D remains unclear. Germline CDR1 reads MGHRA; CDR2 reads YSYEKL. V was shortened by 1 base and J by 1 base, with 13 bases between the two germline ends. The CDR3 is 16 residues long. Here the CDR3 DNA reads TGCGCCAGCAGCCAAGTCCCCGGAGGGCTTAACTATGGCTACACCTTC. Translation: CASSQVPGGLNYGYTF.

The sample holds one count of this clone. The chain is built from TRBV15 and TRBJ2-7; D is uncertain. Germline V gene data show CDR1 as LNHNV and CDR2 as YYDKDF (reference sequence). Trimming removed 0 bases from V and 0 bases from J, with 6 bases in between. There are 14 residues in the CDR3. In nucleotides, the CDR3 is TGTGCCACCAGCAGAGATCACATCTCCTACGAGCAGTACTTC. This encodes CATSRDHISYEQYF.

This sequence joins TRBV9 and TRBJ2-3; D is possibly TRBD2 (5 bases). Trimming removed 4 bases from V and 4 bases from J, with 10 bases in between. Germline CDR1 reads SGDLS; CDR2 reads YYNGEE. CDR3 length: 13 amino acids. The CDR3 sequence: CASSSDSPDTQYF. As DNA, the CDR3 is TGTGCCAGCAGCTCGGACTCCCCAGATACGCAGTATTTT. The variable domain in full, with the rest retrieved from reference TRBV9 and TRBJ2-3, is DSGVTQTPKHLITATGQRVTLRCSPRSGDLSVYWYQQSLDQGLQFLIQYYNGEERAKGNILERFSAQQFPDLHSELNLSSLELGDSALYFCASSSDSPDTQYFGPGTRLTVL.

The rearrangement links TRBV5-1 to TRBJ2-7; D is perhaps TRBD1 or TRBD2 (5 bases each). The CDR3 is 16 residues long. Germline V gives CDR1 SGHRS, CDR2 YFSETQ. V was shortened by 0 bases and J by 3 bases, with 16 bases between the two germline ends. DNA of the CDR3: TGCGCCAGCAGCTTGGTTTGGGGGAGCGCTTTCTACGAGCAGTACTTC. This translates into CASSLVWGSAFYEQYF. Complete variable domain (other parts from reference TRBV5-1 and TRBJ2-7): KAGVTQTPRYLIKTRGQQVTLSCSPISGHRSVSWYQQTPGQGLQFLFEYFSETQRNKGNFPGRFSGRQFSNSRSEMNVSTLELGDSALYLCASSLVWGSAFYEQYFGPGTRLTVT.

This clone appeared once. This chain joins TRBV19 and TRBJ1-1; no clear D. The length of the CDR3 is 15 residues. Germline V gives CDR1 LNHDA, CDR2 SQIVND (reference sequence). Trimming shortened V by 3 bases and J by 4 bases, and 15 bases separated the two germline ends. The CDR3 protein is CASSIWGGLGTEAFF. The CDR3 DNA sequence: TGTGCCAGTAGTATCTGGGGAGGGCTGGGCACTGAAGCTTTCTTT.

The chain carries TRBV29-1 and TRBJ2-5, with 15 bases fitting TRBD2. After removal of 7 bases from V and 2 bases from J, the junction contained 5 bases not matched to a gene. In germline, CDR1 is SQVTM, CDR2 ANQGSEA. There are 15 residues in the CDR3. This chain's CDR3 is CSAWTSGRAQETQYF. CDR3 DNA sequence: TGCAGCGCCTGGACTAGCGGGAGGGCTCAAGAGACCCAGTACTTC.

The chain uses TRBV28 and TRBJ1-5; D call uncertain. The CDR3 extends over 16 amino acids. CDR1 and CDR2 from the germline V gene are MDHEN and SYDVKM. The V end lost 3 bases, the J end lost 2 bases, and 14 bases lay between the germline ends. The CDR3 region has the DNA TGTGCCAGCAGTTTTAAGAGTGCCTTGGGCAATCAGCCCCAGCATTTT. Amino acid sequence: CASSFKSALGNQPQHF.